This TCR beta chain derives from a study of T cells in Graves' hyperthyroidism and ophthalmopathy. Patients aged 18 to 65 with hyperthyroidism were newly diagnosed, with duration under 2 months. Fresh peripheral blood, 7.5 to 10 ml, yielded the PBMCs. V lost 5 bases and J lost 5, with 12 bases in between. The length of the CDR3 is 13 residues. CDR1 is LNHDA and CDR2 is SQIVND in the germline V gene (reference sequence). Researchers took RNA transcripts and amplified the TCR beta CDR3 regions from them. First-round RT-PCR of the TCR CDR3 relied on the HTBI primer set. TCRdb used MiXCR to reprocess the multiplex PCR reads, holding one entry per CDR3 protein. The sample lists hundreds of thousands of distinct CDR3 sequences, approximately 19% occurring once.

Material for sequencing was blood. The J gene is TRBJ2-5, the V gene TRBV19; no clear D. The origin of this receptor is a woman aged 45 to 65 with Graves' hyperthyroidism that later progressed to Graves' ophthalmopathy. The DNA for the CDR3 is TGTGCCAGTAGTCCAGGTTGGAAGGAGACCCAGTACTTC. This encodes CASSPGWKETQYF.